The 6 T cell receptor beta chains below were found in one sample sequenced in a study of shared clonotypes between healthy human individuals. Assay used: immunoSEQ multiplex PCR; TCRdb lists only in-frame clones, some missing. The profile shows some 2,500,000 clones, 93% of them singletons. Sequencing was performed on naive CD4+ T cells from PBMCs. Subset: CD45RA+ positively selected. These receptors were obtained from a man younger than 35 in good health. Some clones in this sample may be carry-over from other donors' samples.

The chain links TRBV15 to TRBJ2-7, with D tentatively TRBD1 (5 bases). V shed 3 bases and J shed 5 bases, with 14 bases lying between them. Germline V gene lookup returns CDR1 LNHNV and CDR2 YYDKDF (reference sequence). The CDR3 has 14 residues. The CDR3 DNA reads TGTGCCACCAGCAGTCGCGCAGGGTACCACGAGCAGTACTTC. It yields the protein CATSSRAGYHEQYF.

This clone was seen a single time. The chain uses TRBV4-1 and TRBJ1-2; D remains unclear. The CDR3 is made up of 15 amino acids. Germline V gene lookup returns CDR1 MGHRA and CDR2 YSYEKL. V was trimmed by 4 bases and J by 4 bases, leaving 16 bases between them. CDR3 in amino acids: CASSRITGPTYGYTF. CDR3 sequence (DNA): TGCGCCAGCAGCCGAATAACCGGGCCAACCTATGGCTACACCTTC.

This clone came up once. The V call is TRBV11-2, the J call TRBJ1-1, with a possible D match to TRBD1 (6 bases). The CDR3 totals 15 residues. Trimming removed 2 bases from V and 0 bases from J, with 10 bases in between. The V gene's germline CDR1 is SGHAT and CDR2 FQNNGV. The CDR3 DNA follows: TGTGCCAGCAGCTTAACGACAGGAGTGAACACTGAAGCTTTCTTT. This sequence encodes CASSLTTGVNTEAFF.

This clone has only one observation. V and J are TRBV6-5 and TRBJ2-7; 11 positions agree with TRBD2. Germline CDR1 is MNHEY and CDR2 is SVGAGI. This CDR3 comprises 15 residues. V dropped 6 bases and J dropped 3; count of bases not matched to a gene: 7. The chain's CDR3 is CASRIETSGVYEQYF. For the CDR3, the DNA is TGTGCCAGCAGAATAGAGACTAGCGGGGTCTACGAGCAGTACTTC.

The chain is built from TRBV27 and TRBJ2-3; 8 nucleotides agree with TRBD2. The J segment lost 0 bases and the V segment lost 2 bases, leaving 10 bases of the junction unmatched. CDR1 is MNHEY and CDR2 is SMNVEV in the germline V gene (reference sequence). CDR3 length: 18 residues. The CDR3 spells CASSLTPEERESTDTQYF. CDR3 DNA: TGTGCCAGCAGTTTAACCCCCGAGGAGCGGGAGAGCACAGATACGCAGTATTTT.

The chain is built from TRBV9 and TRBJ2-6; D not resolved. Trimming removed 0 bases at V and 2 bases at J, with 6 bases between. CDR1 and CDR2 (germline): SGDLS, YYNGEE. CDR3 length: 15 amino acids. CDR3 sequence reads: CASSVETPGANVLTF. As DNA, the CDR3 is TGTGCCAGCAGCGTAGAGACCCCTGGGGCCAACGTCCTGACTTTC.